The rows below give T cell receptor beta chains drawn from one sample of a study of identical twins. TCRdb re-called the 5' RACE reads through MiXCR, storing one row per CDR3 protein. The data hold approximately 890,000 distinct CDR3 sequences, with approximately 13% observed a single time. The sample was also reused in another study, on yellow fever vaccine responses in identical twins.

Material: PBMCs. Receptors were obtained from a woman aged 18-29 years in good health. Each CDR3 is given with its conserved first and last residue. The D gene is left open where the match is weak. Size is stated for part of the rows, as once, few or many counts, or as a class when the clone is expanded.

v_gene,j_gene,d_gene,abundance,CDR3nt,CDR3aa
TRBV9,TRBJ2-7,-,-,TGTGCCAGCAGCGTCGGGACTCGGGACGAGCAGTACTTC,CASSVGTRDEQYF
TRBV11-3,TRBJ2-2,TRBD2,few,TGTGCCAGCAGCCCGGGACTACCCTCGGGGGCCGGGGAGCTGTTTTTT,CASSPGLPSGAGELFF
TRBV27,TRBJ2-5,-,-,TGTGCCAGCAGTCGGCGGCTACCTGGGAGGGGGACACCCCCTACCATGACCCAGTACTTC,CASSRRLPGRGTPPTMTQYF
TRBV20-1,TRBJ2-3,TRBD2,-,TGCAGTGCTAGAGGCCTGGTAGCGGGGGGAACCACAGATACGCAGTATTTT,CSARGLVAGGTTDTQYF
TRBV12-3/TRBV12-4,TRBJ1-1,-,few,TGTGCCAGCAGTTTACGACTGGGAGGGACTGAAGCTTTCTTT,CASSLRLGGTEAFF
TRBV5-1,TRBJ2-2,-,many,TGCGCCAGCAGCTTGGGAAGAAACCCAGGGAACACCGGGGAGCTGTTTTTT,CASSLGRNPGNTGELFF
TRBV7-9,TRBJ1-1,-,-,TGTGCCAGCAGCGGTGGAGGGAATAAGCCTGAAGCTTTCTTT,CASSGGGNKPEAFF
TRBV11-1,TRBJ2-4,TRBD2,-,TGTGCCAGCAGCCCTAGGACTAGCGGGGGGGCGGCCAAAAACATTCAGTACTTC,CASSPRTSGGAAKNIQYF
TRBV7-2,TRBJ2-7,-,few,TGTGCCAGCAGCTTATCAGGGCCTCCCTACGAGCAGTACTTC,CASSLSGPPYEQYF
TRBV12-3/TRBV12-4,TRBJ2-3,TRBD2,many,TGTGCCAGCAAGGAGGGTAGCGGGGTCACGCAGTATTTT,CASKEGSGVTQYF
TRBV25-1,TRBJ2-5,TRBD2,-,TGTGCCAGCAGTGATTCGGGACTAGCGAAGATGATGTTGGAGACCCAGTACTTC,CASSDSGLAKMMLETQYF
TRBV5-5,TRBJ1-5,-,many,TGTGCCAGCAGCGGCGGGGGGTTGCATCAGCCCCAGCATTTT,CASSGGGLHQPQHF
TRBV10-3,TRBJ1-6,-,few,TGTGCCGCCACCGGGACGGAGAAGAATTCACCCCTCCACTTT,CAATGTEKNSPLHF
TRBV18,TRBJ1-1,-,few,TGTGCCAGCTCACCAAGTCAGGAGCAGGAAGCTTTCTTT,CASSPSQEQEAFF
TRBV6-1,TRBJ2-6,TRBD1,-,TGTGCCAGCAGTCGGACAGGGAAAAGCTCTGGGGCCAACGTCCTGACTTTC,CASSRTGKSSGANVLTF
TRBV18,TRBJ2-7,-,few,TGTGCCAGCTCACCAGCGTTCGAGCAGTACTTC,CASSPAFEQYF
TRBV18,TRBJ2-1,-,few,TGTGCCAGCTCACCCACCCGGGTCCCCGCCTACAATGAGCAGTTCTTC,CASSPTRVPAYNEQFF
TRBV4-1,TRBJ2-5,-,many,TGCGCCAGCAGCCCCTCTCGGTCTCAAGAGACCCAGTACTTC,CASSPSRSQETQYF
TRBV6-1,TRBJ2-3,TRBD2,-,TGTGCCAGCAGTGCGGGGGGGACACAGGGAGATACGCAGTATTTT,CASSAGGTQGDTQYF
TRBV12-3/TRBV12-4,TRBJ1-1,-,-,TGTGCCAGCAGTTTTAGGGGAACTGAACCTTTCTTT,CASSFRGTEPFF
TRBV12-3/TRBV12-4,TRBJ2-3,-,-,TGTGCCAGCAGCCGAAGGCACACAGATACGCAGTATTTT,CASSRRHTDTQYF
TRBV12-3/TRBV12-4,TRBJ1-2,-,-,TGTGCCAGCAGTCTCGGACAGATTACTAACTATGGCTACACCTTC,CASSLGQITNYGYTF
TRBV10-3,TRBJ2-7,TRBD1,few,TGTGCCATCAGTGCGGACAGGGGATCCTACGAGCAGTACTTC,CAISADRGSYEQYF
TRBV6-1,TRBJ2-3,-,-,TGTGCCAGCAGTCGAGGGGACATCGTGGATACGCAGTATTTT,CASSRGDIVDTQYF
TRBV5-1,TRBJ2-1,TRBD2,few,TGCGCCAGCAGCCGGGGAGCGGGGGGGTCCTACAATGAGCAGTTCTTC,CASSRGAGGSYNEQFF
TRBV5-1,TRBJ2-1,-,-,TGCGCCAGCAGCTTGGAGGCGACTCCGGGGCTGTTCTTC,CASSLEATPGLFF
TRBV7-9,TRBJ2-1,TRBD2,many,TGTGCCAGCAGCTTAGGGACTAGCGGGAGGGCCGATGAGCAGTTCTTC,CASSLGTSGRADEQFF
TRBV28,TRBJ1-5,-,-,TGTGCCAGCAGTCCGCGACAACTTAGCAATCAGCCCCAGCATTTT,CASSPRQLSNQPQHF
TRBV7-2,TRBJ2-1,-,many,TGTGCCAGCAGCTTAGAAGTGTTCTGGGATGAGCAGTTCTTC,CASSLEVFWDEQFF
TRBV6-1,TRBJ1-4,-,few,TGTGCCAGCAGTGACCAAGGAACAACTAATGAAAAACTGTTTTTT,CASSDQGTTNEKLFF
TRBV20-1,TRBJ1-5,-,few,TGCAGTGCTAGTATTGGGTCTCAGCCCCAGCATTTT,CSASIGSQPQHF
TRBV24-1,TRBJ1-2,-,few,TGTGCCACCAGTGATTCCGGTAGCGGCTATGGCTACACCTTC,CATSDSGSGYGYTF
TRBV2,TRBJ2-3,-,many,TGTGCCAGCAGTGGCCCCCAACTAGCAACTAGCACAGATACGCAGTATTTT,CASSGPQLATSTDTQYF
TRBV10-1,TRBJ2-5,-,few,TGCGCCAGCAGTGAGTCTCGAGTTCAAGAGACCCAGTACTTC,CASSESRVQETQYF
TRBV7-9,TRBJ2-7,TRBD1,few,TGTGCCAGCAGCTCACGGGAGGGACAGGGGATAAACGAGCAGTACTTC,CASSSREGQGINEQYF
TRBV7-9,TRBJ2-7,TRBD1,-,TGTGCCAGCAGCCCAGCGGACAGGGGAGGCTACGAGCAGTACTTC,CASSPADRGGYEQYF
TRBV3-1,TRBJ1-1,-,-,TGTGCCAGCAGCCAAGACCCAGGATTTATAGGTGAAGCTTTCTTT,CASSQDPGFIGEAFF
TRBV20-1,TRBJ2-4,TRBD2,few,TGCAGTGCTGCCGCGGGGTTCGGGACGGGAGGGCACATTCAGTACTTC,CSAAAGFGTGGHIQYF
TRBV11-3,TRBJ2-1,-,-,TGTGCCAGCAGCTCGGCACACAGGGACTACAATGAGCAGTTCTTC,CASSSAHRDYNEQFF
TRBV2,TRBJ2-3,TRBD2,-,TGTGCCAGCAGTGATTCGGGTCAAACTAGCGGGAGTAGGGATACGCAGTATTTT,CASSDSGQTSGSRDTQYF
TRBV18,TRBJ1-5,-,few,TGTGCCAGCTCACCATGGGCAGATAGCAATCAGCCCCAGCATTTT,CASSPWADSNQPQHF
TRBV20-1,TRBJ2-7,-,-,TGCAGTTCATCCGACAGAAGTGATAGCTCCTACGAGCAGTACTTC,CSSSDRSDSSYEQYF
TRBV20-1,TRBJ2-5,-,-,TGCAGTGCTAGAGGGCAGAGGTACCAAGAGACCCAGTACTTC,CSARGQRYQETQYF
TRBV9,TRBJ2-3,TRBD2,-,TGTGCCAGCAGCGTAGAGAGTAGCGGGGCCCCCACAGATACGCAGTATTTT,CASSVESSGAPTDTQYF
TRBV3-1,TRBJ2-2,-,-,TGTGCCAGCAGCCAGGACCTCATCGGGGAGCTGTTTTTT,CASSQDLIGELFF
TRBV25-1,TRBJ2-5,-,-,TGTGCCAGCAGTCCCCACTCCGATCTCGAGACCCAGTACTTC,CASSPHSDLETQYF
TRBV11-2,TRBJ2-2,TRBD2,-,TGTGCCAGCAGCAGACCGGGACTAGCGGGGGGGGGCACCGGGGAGCTGTTTTTT,CASSRPGLAGGGTGELFF
TRBV5-1,TRBJ2-1,TRBD1,few,TGCGCCAGCAGCTTAACTACGGACAGGGAGCAGTTCTTC,CASSLTTDREQFF
TRBV2,TRBJ2-5,-,few,TGTGCCAGCAGTGAGGTGACCCAGTACTTC,CASSEVTQYF
TRBV7-2,TRBJ1-2,TRBD1,few,TGTGCCAGCAGCGCTCCGGGACAGGCTAGGGGCTACACCTTC,CASSAPGQARGYTF
TRBV4-1,TRBJ2-7,-,-,TGCGCCAGCAGCCAAATAGTCGGCTCATGGGAGCAGTACTTC,CASSQIVGSWEQYF